One and the same sample provided the 20 T cell receptor beta chains below, sequenced in a study of siplizumab effects on memory and regulatory T cells. Generated by immunoSEQ multiplex PCR, the TCRdb table keeps only in-frame clones and is missing some. The repertoire has over 100,000 clones, about 92% of them found once; the top ten carry about 0.78%. The sequenced sample consisted of Tregs sorted from blood. The receptors originated from a human donor in good health.

The chain recombines TRBV19 with TRBJ2-1; the match to TRBD2 covers 9 bases. The germline CDR1 and CDR2 sequences are LNHDA and SQIVND (reference sequence). The CDR3 runs 16 residues. Losses at the gene ends were 6 bases for V and 0 bases for J; bases not matched to a gene: 6. The CDR3: CASSIRLAASYNEQFF. DNA for the CDR3: TGTGCCAGTAGCATACGACTAGCGGCCTCCTACAATGAGCAGTTCTTC.

V is TRBV19 and J is TRBJ2-1; D unresolved. Trimming stripped 0 bases from V and 2 bases from J, with 5 bases between. There are 14 residues in the CDR3. Germline assignment: CDR1 LNHDA and CDR2 SQIVND (reference sequence). The CDR3 nucleotides are TGTGCCAGTAGTATAGACGGGCCCTACAATGAGCAGTTCTTC. Translated, it gives CASSIDGPYNEQFF. Full variable domain (rest looked up from reference TRBV19 and TRBJ2-1): DGGITQSPKYLFRKEGQNVTLSCEQNLNHDAMYWYRQDPGQGLRLIYYSQIVNDFQKGDIAEGYSVSREKKESFPLTVTSAQKNPTAFYLCASSIDGPYNEQFFGPGTRLTVL.

This chain connects TRBV27 to TRBJ2-7, with D perhaps assigned TRBD1 or TRBD2 (5 bases each). The CDR3 is made up of 14 amino acids. Trimming took off 5 bases at V and 2 bases at J, with 13 bases between the two ends. CDR1 MNHEY and CDR2 SMNVEV come from the germline V gene (reference sequence). The CDR3 region is CASSRRDLAYEQYF. For the CDR3, the DNA is TGTGCCAGCAGTCGCCGGGACCTAGCCTACGAGCAGTACTTC.

This chain connects TRBV7-9 to TRBJ2-7, with unresolved D. In germline, CDR1 is SEHNR, CDR2 FQNEAQ (reference sequence). The CDR3 covers 13 residues. The ends were cut back, 5 bases at V and 3 bases at J, with 11 bases in the middle. The CDR3 region is CASSPGRGYEQYF. CDR3 nucleotides: TGTGCCAGCAGCCCCGGGCGTGGCTACGAGCAGTACTTC. The entire variable domain, with the rest obtained from reference TRBV7-9 and TRBJ2-7, is as follows: DTGVSQNPRHKITKRGQNVTFRCDPISEHNRLYWYRQTLGQGPEFLTYFQNEAQLEKSRLLSDRFSAERPKGSFSTLEIQRTEQGDSAMYLCASSPGRGYEQYFGPGTRLTVT.

The rearrangement links TRBV5-1 to TRBJ2-6; D possibly matches TRBD1 or TRBD2 (5 bases each). This CDR3 comprises 17 residues. In germline, CDR1 is SGHRS, CDR2 YFSETQ. The V gene lost 5 bases and the J gene lost 0 bases, with 15 bases spanning the gap. DNA for the CDR3: TGCGCCAGCAGAGTTAGGGGTGACTACTCTGGGGCCAACGTCCTGACTTTC. Its protein is CASRVRGDYSGANVLTF.

The chain has TRBV19 and TRBJ2-1, with D perhaps TRBD1 (6 bases). CDR1 is LNHDA and CDR2 is SQIVND in the germline V gene (reference sequence). Trimming removed 1 base from V and 8 bases from J, with 15 bases in between. This CDR3 spans 15 amino acids. The CDR3, as DNA: TGTGCCAGTAGTATAGGCCCTACAGGGAGCTATGAGCAGTTCTTC. This codes for CASSIGPTGSYEQFF.

V gene TRBV15 combines with J gene TRBJ1-1; D is undetermined. Germline lookup yields CDR1 LNHNV and CDR2 YYDKDF (reference sequence). Trimming shortened V by 5 bases and J by 4 bases, and 11 bases separated the two germline ends. There are 13 residues in the CDR3. The CDR3: CATSGRAGTEAFF. The CDR3 DNA is TGTGCCACCAGCGGCCGCGCGGGCACTGAAGCTTTCTTT.

This chain joins TRBV7-2 and TRBJ2-3, with D perhaps TRBD2 (5 bases). The length of the CDR3 is 14 residues. Germline V lookup: CDR1 SGHTA, CDR2 FQGNSA. V lost 3 bases to trimming and J lost 5 bases, with 12 bases between them. The CDR3 sequence: CASSLDSVVDTQYF. CDR3 bases: TGTGCCAGCAGCTTGGACTCGGTGGTAGATACGCAGTATTTT.

The chain has TRBV7-3 and TRBJ1-1; D perhaps matches TRBD1 (5 bases). Germline values: CDR1 SGHTA, CDR2 FQGTGA. The CDR3 is made up of 15 amino acids. The V end lost 2 bases, the J end lost 6 bases, and 16 bases lay between the germline ends. The CDR3 reads CASSLLGGLSPEAFF. As DNA, the CDR3 is TGTGCCAGCAGCTTATTGGGGGGACTGTCCCCTGAAGCTTTCTTT.

The chain recombines TRBV6-6 with TRBJ1-5; 7 bases agree with TRBD1. Germline trimming cut 4 bases from V and 4 bases from J; bases unmatched to any gene: 4. The CDR3 runs 14 residues. Germline assignment: CDR1 MNHNY and CDR2 SVGAGI (reference sequence). The CDR3 bases are TGTGCCAGCAGTTTCAACAGGGGAAATCAGCCCCAGCATTTT. Translating gives CASSFNRGNQPQHF.

This clone was seen just once. The gene calls are TRBV6-1 and TRBJ2-7, with 7 bases lining up with TRBD2. The germline V gene encodes CDR1 MNHNS and CDR2 SASEGT. Unmatched junction bases numbered 12, after V lost 6 bases and J lost 7 bases. This CDR3 comprises 14 residues. The CDR3 DNA is TGTGCCAGCAGGACGAGGTGGGAGGGCTGGGAGCAGTACTTC. Translation gives CASRTRWEGWEQYF.

A single count supports this clone. V is TRBV5-1 and J is TRBJ1-1; tentatively, D is TRBD1 (6 bases). This CDR3 is 15 amino acids long. Germline CDR1 and CDR2: SGHRS and YFSETQ. V was pared by 2 bases and J by 6 bases, with 17 bases between. CDR3 nucleotides: TGCGCCAGCAGCTTTCGGACAGTCCCGAATTCTGAAGCTTTCTTT. It specifies CASSFRTVPNSEAFF.

V usage is TRBV18 and J usage is TRBJ2-7; a weak D match, TRBD1 (6 bases). The germline CDR1 and CDR2 sequences are KGHSH and LQKENI. Trimming pared 0 bases from V and 3 bases from J, leaving 12 bases between. The CDR3 is 15 amino acids. The CDR3 DNA reads as TGTGCCAGCTCACCACCGGACAGTCAGGGCTACGAGCAGTACTTC. Translation: CASSPPDSQGYEQYF. Supplemented by reference TRBV18 and TRBJ2-7, the full variable domain reads NAGVMQNPRHLVRRRGQEARLRCSPMKGHSHVYWYRQLPEEGLKFMVYLQKENIIDESGMPKERFSAEFPKEGPSILRIQQVVRGDSAAYFCASSPPDSQGYEQYFGPGTRLTVT.

The V and J genes are TRBV7-3 and TRBJ2-6; D might be TRBD1 (5 bases). The CDR3 totals 15 residues. V was cut by 5 bases and J by 4 bases, with 12 bases left in between. The germline gives CDR1 SGHTA, CDR2 FQGTGA. The CDR3 protein is CASSPSGPGANVLTF. CDR3 coding DNA: TGTGCCAGCAGCCCATCAGGGCCAGGGGCCAACGTCCTGACTTTC.

The DNA of the CDR3 is TGTGCCAGCAGCTTATCTAGCGGGGGTCCCTACAATGAGCAGTTCTTC. Amino acids: CASSLSSGGPYNEQFF. V gene TRBV11-3 combines with J gene TRBJ2-1; TRBD2 matches 10 bases. After removal of 2 bases from V and 2 bases from J, the junction contained 3 bases not matched to a gene. Per germline, CDR1 SGHNT and CDR2 YENEEA. The CDR3 totals 16 residues.

The chain has TRBV5-7 and TRBJ2-2, with D unresolved. TRBV5-7 is an ORF, with its function uncertain. The CDR3 covers 15 residues. Trimming left V 3 bases short and J 0 bases short, with 9 bases between. Written as DNA, the CDR3 is TGTGCCAGCAGCTACGGCAGACCGAACACCGGGGAGCTGTTTTTT. Translated, it gives CASSYGRPNTGELFF.

The rearrangement uses TRBV6-1 and TRBJ2-4; 15 bases agree with TRBD2. J was trimmed by 14 bases and V by 7 bases; bases with no gene match: 9. This CDR3 is built from 14 residues. From germline, CDR1 is MNHNS and CDR2 SASEGT. The CDR3 spells CASTLGTSGGSKYF. CDR3 nucleotides: TGTGCCAGCACCTTGGGGACTAGCGGGGGGTCGAAGTACTTC.

J is TRBJ2-7 and V is TRBV19; tentatively, D is TRBD1 or TRBD2 (5 bases each). Trimming pared 6 bases from V and 3 bases from J, leaving 12 bases between. The CDR3 loop spans 13 amino acids. In germline, CDR1 is LNHDA, CDR2 SQIVND (reference sequence). Here the CDR3 reads CASRSGPNYEQYF. CDR3 bases: TGTGCCAGTAGGTCGGGGCCGAACTACGAGCAGTACTTC.

V is TRBV7-2 and J is TRBJ1-2; D uncertain. The germline V gene encodes CDR1 SGHTA and CDR2 FQGNSA. The CDR3 has 15 amino acids. V was shortened by 1 base and J by 8 bases, with 17 bases between the two germline ends. The DNA for the CDR3 is TGTGCCAGCAGCTTAGATCACGTCGGACTAGGAGGCTACACCTTC. It encodes CASSLDHVGLGGYTF. Full variable domain (rest looked up from reference TRBV7-2 and TRBJ1-2): GAGVSQSPSNKVTEKGKDVELRCDPISGHTALYWYRQSLGQGLEFLIYFQGNSAPDKSGLPSDRFSAERTGGSVSTLTIQRTQQEDSAVYLCASSLDHVGLGGYTFGSGTRLTVV.

This clone has a handful of counts. The genes are TRBV18 and TRBJ1-5; D gene ambiguous. The CDR3 consists of 13 residues. The V gene lost 6 bases and the J gene lost 5 bases, with 11 bases spanning the gap. Looked up from germline, CDR1 is KGHSH and CDR2 is LQKENI. The CDR3, as DNA: TGTGCCAGCTCGCTGTTTTCGGATCAGCCCCAGCATTTT. It codes for CASSLFSDQPQHF.